In its sample, the clone carrying this TCR beta chain was seen a few times. This sample is part of a study of T cells after yellow fever vaccination. TCRdb re-derived calls from the 5' RACE reads in MiXCR, one entry per CDR3 protein. Seen here are some 110,000 distinct CDR3 sequences, around 8% observed once, and the top ten hold 25%. CDR3 length equals 14 residues. The V and J ends lost 4 bases and 6 bases respectively, with 15 bases between them. Sequencing was performed on CD8+ T cells sorted from PBMCs, taken 45 days after the yellow fever booster vaccination. This sequence originates from a man aged 25-45 years who received the YFV17D yellow fever vaccine. The J gene is TRBJ1-2, the V gene TRBV12-3 or TRBV12-4; D perhaps matches TRBD1 (6 bases). The CDR3 spells CASSWQGIKDGYTF. Here the CDR3 DNA reads TGTGCCAGCAGTTGGCAGGGGATTAAAGATGGCTACACCTTC.